This T cell receptor (beta chain) originates from a study of cytomegalovirus exposure and HLA in healthy donors. PCR primers comprised 60 Vbeta and 13 Jbeta primers. Assay used: immunoSEQ multiplex PCR; TCRdb lists only in-frame clones, some missing. Its listing shows approximately 120,000 clones. Trimming left V 0 bases short and J 4 bases short, with 12 bases between. The CDR3 covers 15 residues. The germline V gene encodes CDR1 GTSNPN and CDR2 SVGIG (reference sequence). Sequenced: PBMCs. This sequence originates from a man aged 25 to 40 in good health and CMV-seronegative. The genes are TRBV30 and TRBJ1-4, with D unresolved. CDR3 amino acids: CAWSVPSNINEKLFF. In nucleotides, the CDR3 is TGTGCCTGGAGTGTACCGTCTAATATTAATGAAAAACTGTTTTTT. Looking up the rest from reference TRBV30 and TRBJ1-4 gives the full variable domain: SQTIHQWPATLVQPVGSPLSLECTVEGTSNPNLYWYRQAAGRGLQLLFYSVGIGQISSEVPQNLSASRPQDRQFILSSKKLLLSDSGFYLCAWSVPSNINEKLFFGSGTQLSVL.